The rows below give T cell receptor beta chains drawn from one sample of a study of cytomegalovirus exposure and HLA in healthy donors. Clones were read by immunoSEQ multiplex PCR, and TCRdb kept only the in-frame ones, dropping some. Its table lists 50,000 to 70,000 clones. Sequencing was done on a sample of PBMCs. The receptors stem from a man aged 50 to 59 in good health and CMV-seropositive. The CDR3 runs from the conserved cysteine through the conserved F or W. The D gene is left open where the match is weak.

NA,TRBV9,TRBJ2-3,CASSVVGGQEGQYF,TGTGCCAGCAGCGTAGTAGGAGGTCAAGAAGGGCAGTATTTT
NA,TRBV7-3,TRBJ1-1,CASSLYRDTEAFF,TGTGCCAGCAGCTTATACAGGGACACTGAAGCTTTCTTT
NA,TRBV5-1,TRBJ2-1,CASRRGLDRLNEQFF,TGCGCCAGCAGACGCGGACTGGACAGACTCAATGAGCAGTTCTTC
NA,TRBV20-1,TRBJ2-1,CSASQGYEQFF,TGCAGTGCTAGCCAGGGGTACGAGCAGTTCTTC
TRBD1,TRBV11-2,TRBJ1-2,CASSSGQGNYGYTF,TGTGCCAGCAGCTCAGGACAGGGCAACTATGGCTACACCTTC
TRBD1,TRBV28,TRBJ1-2,CASRETGRYKSGGYTF,TGTGCCAGCAGAGAGACAGGGAGGTATAAAAGCGGTGGCTACACCTTC
NA,TRBV4-1,TRBJ1-4,CASSQLILTGSNEKLFF,TGCGCCAGCAGCCAATTAATTTTGACAGGCAGTAATGAAAAACTGTTTTTT
TRBD1,TRBV7-9,TRBJ2-7,CASSSDRFHASYEQYF,TGTGCCAGCAGCTCGGACAGGTTCCATGCATCCTACGAGCAGTACTTC
NA,TRBV7-2,TRBJ1-5,CASSLVTGYNQPQHF,TGTGCCAGCAGCTTAGTTACAGGGTACAATCAGCCCCAGCATTTT
NA,TRBV9,TRBJ2-7,CASSFRGGYEQYF,TGTGCCAGCAGCTTCCGGGGAGGCTACGAGCAGTACTTC
NA,TRBV7-2,TRBJ1-1,CASSLDHGSTEAFF,TGTGCCAGCAGCTTAGATCACGGGAGCACTGAAGCTTTCTTT
NA,TRBV7-8,TRBJ2-2,CASSFQSGSIRSTGELFF,TGTGCCAGCAGCTTCCAGTCGGGGTCTATTCGGAGCACCGGGGAGCTGTTTTTT
TRBD1,TRBV6-1,TRBJ1-2,CASSASPTGEGYTF,TGTGCCAGCAGTGCTTCCCCGACAGGGGAGGGCTACACCTTC
TRBD1,TRBV7-9,TRBJ1-4,CASSRQGTNEKLFF,TGTGCCAGCAGTAGACAGGGGACTAATGAAAAACTGTTTTTT
NA,TRBV6-5,TRBJ1-1,CASSYSRSGEAFF,TGTGCCAGCAGTTACTCGCGGTCAGGGGAAGCTTTCTTT
NA,TRBV28,TRBJ2-3,CASRTARDAQYF,TGTGCCAGCCGGACAGCACGAGATGCGCAGTATTTT
TRBD2,TRBV28,TRBJ2-5,CASWGGETQYF,TGTGCCAGCTGGGGGGGAGAGACCCAGTACTTC
TRBD1,TRBV2,TRBJ1-2,CASSRTGRGYTF,TGTGCCAGCAGTAGGACAGGGCGCGGCTACACCTTC
NA,TRBV10-3,TRBJ1-4,CAISESSGGPEKLFF,TGTGCCATCAGTGAGTCGAGTGGGGGCCCTGAAAAACTGTTTTTT
NA,TRBV10-3,TRBJ2-7,CAIRPHGGREDEQYF,TGTGCCATAAGGCCCCATGGGGGCCGGGAAGACGAGCAGTACTTC
TRBD1,TRBV19,TRBJ2-7,CASSGTGDPTYEQYF,TGTGCCAGTAGTGGGACAGGGGACCCTACCTACGAGCAGTACTTC
NA,TRBV7-9,TRBJ2-5,CATPTEAETQYF,TGTGCCACTCCAACTGAGGCGGAGACCCAGTACTTC
TRBD2,TRBV30,TRBJ2-3,CAWSVSSGGTDTQYF,TGTGCCTGGAGTGTAAGTAGCGGGGGCACAGATACGCAGTATTTT
NA,TRBV27,TRBJ2-7,CASSFQGYYEQYF,TGTGCCAGCAGTTTCCAGGGATACTACGAGCAGTACTTC
TRBD1,TRBV30,TRBJ1-4,CAWSGGQGREKLFF,TGTGCCTGGAGTGGGGGACAGGGACGTGAAAAACTGTTTTTT
NA,TRBV7-2,TRBJ2-1,CASSLPAGNEQFF,TGTGCCAGCAGCTTACCCGCCGGGAATGAGCAGTTCTTC
TRBD2,TRBV9,TRBJ2-7,CASSVGTSRSYEQYF,TGTGCCAGCAGCGTAGGGACTAGCCGCTCCTACGAGCAGTACTTC
TRBD1,TRBV6-5,TRBJ2-7,CASSYSKQGAREQYF,TGTGCCAGCAGTTACTCCAAACAGGGGGCGAGGGAGCAGTACTTC
TRBD2,TRBV29-1,TRBJ2-1,CSVGGKSSDNEQFF,TGCAGCGTGGGAGGGAAGAGCTCCGACAATGAGCAGTTCTTC
NA,TRBV18,TRBJ2-7,CASSPGLYEQYF,TGTGCCAGCTCACCGGGCCTCTACGAGCAGTACTTC
TRBD1,TRBV2,TRBJ1-5,CASSVGQGWNQPQHF,TGTGCCAGCAGTGTCGGACAGGGCTGGAATCAGCCCCAGCATTTT
TRBD1,TRBV30,TRBJ1-6,CAWSVETGVSPLHF,TGTGCCTGGAGTGTAGAAACAGGGGTCTCACCCCTCCACTTT
NA,TRBV4-1,TRBJ2-3,CASSQDLGYVSTDTQYF,TGCGCCAGCAGCCAAGATTTGGGCTACGTAAGCACAGATACGCAGTATTTT
TRBD1,TRBV29-1,TRBJ2-3,CSVEEGQGSTDTQYF,TGCAGCGTTGAAGAAGGACAGGGGAGCACAGATACGCAGTATTTT
TRBD2,TRBV27,TRBJ2-7,CASSRAGGPFYPYEQYF,TGTGCCAGCAGTAGGGCGGGAGGGCCGTTCTACCCCTACGAGCAGTACTTC
NA,TRBV29-1,TRBJ2-5,CSVIVGGGQPQYF,TGCAGCGTCATAGTGGGGGGTGGACAACCCCAGTACTTC
NA,TRBV28,TRBJ1-1,CASRSGGANGNTEAFF,TGTGCCAGCAGAAGCGGGGGCGCGAATGGGAACACTGAAGCTTTCTTT
TRBD2,TRBV9,TRBJ2-7,CASGAGVNEQYF,TGTGCCAGCGGGGCGGGAGTCAACGAGCAGTACTTC
NA,TRBV7-9,TRBJ2-7,CASSRDYEQYF,TGTGCCAGCAGTCGGGACTACGAGCAGTACTTC
NA,TRBV7-3,TRBJ2-3,CASSLNSLDTQYF,TGTGCCAGCAGCTTAAACAGCCTAGATACGCAGTATTTT
NA,TRBV29-1,TRBJ2-1,CSVRSSDNEQFF,TGCAGCGTTAGGAGCTCCGACAATGAGCAGTTCTTC
NA,TRBV6-5,TRBJ1-1,CASSSLGRRTEAFF,TGTGCCAGCAGTTCACTGGGGAGGAGGACTGAAGCTTTCTTT
TRBD2,TRBV19,TRBJ2-1,CASSIPGGRDEQFF,TGTGCCAGTAGTATCCCGGGGGGGCGGGATGAGCAGTTCTTC
TRBD1,TRBV5-6,TRBJ1-1,CASSNPRDRDNTEAFF,TGTGCCAGCAGCAACCCCCGGGACAGGGACAACACTGAAGCTTTCTTT
NA,TRBV11-2,TRBJ2-7,CASSLDPGLAGQYF,TGTGCCAGCAGCTTAGATCCCGGTCTAGCCGGGCAGTACTTC
TRBD2,TRBV7-9,TRBJ2-2,CAGAGGGTGELFF,TGTGCCGGCGCGGGAGGCGGCACCGGGGAGCTGTTTTTT
TRBD1,TRBV7-9,TRBJ1-4,CASSKMTGSGEKLFF,TGTGCCAGCAGCAAAATGACAGGGTCAGGGGAAAAACTGTTTTTT